Below, one TCR beta chain is given with its context. Its target is not known. This sample includes further DNA sequences coding for the same CDR3. V shed 4 bases, J shed 1 base, and the junction held 4 bases outside the gene matches. CDR3 length: 15 residues. CDR1 is LGHNA, CDR2 YNFKEQ, per germline. Only in-frame clones appear in the TCRdb table, and some are missing; sequencing was by immunoSEQ multiplex PCR. The sample lists fewer than 150,000 clones, around 90% occurring once. The data were obtained in a study of T cell responses to AZD1222 COVID-19 vaccine. Broader study findings: Following two doses of AZD1222, Spike-specific TCR breadth and depth rose.

The chain employs TRBV4-2 and TRBJ2-7, with TRBD2 identical over 10 bases. The sample in question was peripheral blood, obtained 28 days after the second AZD1222 dose. The sequence was collected from an adult who received the AZD1222 COVID-19 vaccine. DNA of the CDR3: TGTGCCAGCAGCCCGACTAGCGGGTCGTCCTACGAGCAGTACTTC. Amino acid sequence: CASSPTSGSSYEQYF.